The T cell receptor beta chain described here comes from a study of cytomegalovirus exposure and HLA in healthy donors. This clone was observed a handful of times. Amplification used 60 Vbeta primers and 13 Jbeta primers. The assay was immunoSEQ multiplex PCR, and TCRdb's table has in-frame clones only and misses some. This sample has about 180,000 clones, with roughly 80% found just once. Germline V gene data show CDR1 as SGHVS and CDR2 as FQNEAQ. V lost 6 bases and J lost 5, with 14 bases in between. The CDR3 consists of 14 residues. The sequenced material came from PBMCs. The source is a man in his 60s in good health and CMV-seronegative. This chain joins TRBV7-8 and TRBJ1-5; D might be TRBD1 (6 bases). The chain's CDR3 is CASSPQGRHQPQHF. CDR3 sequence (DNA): TGTGCCAGCAGTCCTCAGGGGCGGCATCAGCCCCAGCATTTT.